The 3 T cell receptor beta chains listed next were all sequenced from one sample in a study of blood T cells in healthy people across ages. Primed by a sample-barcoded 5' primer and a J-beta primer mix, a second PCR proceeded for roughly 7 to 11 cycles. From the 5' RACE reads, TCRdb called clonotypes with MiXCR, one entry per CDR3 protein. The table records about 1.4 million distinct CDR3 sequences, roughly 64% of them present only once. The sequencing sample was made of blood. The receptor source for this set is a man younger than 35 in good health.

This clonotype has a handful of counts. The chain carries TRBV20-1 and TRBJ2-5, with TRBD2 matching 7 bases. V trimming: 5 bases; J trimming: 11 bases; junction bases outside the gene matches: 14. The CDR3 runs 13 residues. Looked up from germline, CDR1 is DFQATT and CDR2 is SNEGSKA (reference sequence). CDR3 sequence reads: CSAPQTLAPAQYF. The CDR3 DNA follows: TGCAGTGCTCCTCAAACACTAGCGCCCGCACAGTACTTC.

The DNA of the CDR3 is TGTGCCAGCAGTGCCTTATCAGAGGTCGAGCAGTACTTC. This encodes CASSALSEVEQYF. The chain has TRBV6-6 and TRBJ2-7, with no clear D. The germline V and J ends were trimmed by 5 bases and 6 bases, with 14 bases remaining between them. The CDR3 is 13 residues long. Germline V gene data show CDR1 as MNHNY and CDR2 as SVGAGI (reference sequence).

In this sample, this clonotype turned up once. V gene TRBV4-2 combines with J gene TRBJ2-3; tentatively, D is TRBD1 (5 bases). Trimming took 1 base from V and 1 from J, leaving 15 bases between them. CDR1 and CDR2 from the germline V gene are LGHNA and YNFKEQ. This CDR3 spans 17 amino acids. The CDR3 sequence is CASSQVSQGGGTDTQYF. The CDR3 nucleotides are TGTGCCAGCAGCCAAGTCTCCCAGGGCGGCGGCACAGATACGCAGTATTTT.